Given below is one TCR beta chain in context. Its antigen remains unidentified. This record belongs to a study of PD-1 blockade in classical Hodgkin lymphoma. General study points: Newly diagnosed patients reportedly had lower baseline TCR diversity than healthy donors. TCR diversity rose significantly by C4D1 in CD4+ but not CD8+ cells. Differences between repertoires have undefined causes, possibly disease activity or prior therapy. Complete responders matched newly diagnosed patients in baseline diversity.

CDR1 is SGHRS and CDR2 is YFSETQ in the germline V gene. Between the trimmed V and J ends, which lost 0 bases and 2 bases, there was a span of 12 bases. The CDR3 runs 16 residues. Some clones are missing from TCRdb's copy, which holds only in-frame ones; the method was immunoSEQ multiplex PCR. Of approximately 25,000 clones in the sample, around 80% are singletons; the top ten hold about 2.4%. In every patient, relapse followed autologous stem cell transplantation, while exposure to brentuximab vedotin differed. Magnetic negative selection was used to purify CD4+ T cells from PBMCs that had been thawed.

This receptor was taken from a human donor with classical Hodgkin lymphoma. J is TRBJ2-1 and V is TRBV5-1, with D unresolved. The specimen was CD4+ T cells from blood, collected at baseline. The CDR3 loop is CASSLGRTMTYNEQFF. CDR3 DNA sequence: TGCGCCAGCAGCTTGGGTCGAACAATGACCTACAATGAGCAGTTCTTC.